This T cell receptor (beta chain) was retrieved from a study of blood T cells in healthy people across ages. Regarding the study as a whole: The study lacked donor CMV status, which possibly confounded expanded clonotype changes.

The authors ran a second PCR of roughly 6 to 12 cycles using a sample-barcoded 5' primer and a J-beta primer mix. TCRdb passed the 5' RACE reads through MiXCR, listing each CDR3 protein once. The sample includes about 680,000 distinct CDR3 sequences, around 48% seen only once; the top ten take 30% to 35%. The germline CDR1 and CDR2 sequences are SEHNR and FQNEAQ (reference sequence). This CDR3 spans 16 amino acids. Drawn from each donor were 7.5 to 10 milliliters of peripheral blood. About this clonotype: Its antigen is undetermined. Germline is not matched at one junction end, which may reflect a read error.

The sequence derives from an older woman in good health. Input material: blood. V and J are TRBV7-9 and TRBJ1-2; the D gene is possibly TRBD1 (5 bases). The CDR3 DNA reads TGTGCCAGTAGCTCTATATCTGGGGGACGGCCTTATGGCTACACCTTC. It encodes CASSSISGGRPYGYTF.